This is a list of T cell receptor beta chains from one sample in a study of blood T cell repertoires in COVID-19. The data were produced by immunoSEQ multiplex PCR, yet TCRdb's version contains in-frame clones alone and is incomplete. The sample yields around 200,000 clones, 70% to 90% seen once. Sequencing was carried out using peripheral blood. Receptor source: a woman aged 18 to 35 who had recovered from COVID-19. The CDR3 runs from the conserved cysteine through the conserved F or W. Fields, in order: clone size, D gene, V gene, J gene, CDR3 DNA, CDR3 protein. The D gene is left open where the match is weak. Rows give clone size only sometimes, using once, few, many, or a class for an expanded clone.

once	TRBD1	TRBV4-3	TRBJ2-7	TGCGCCAGCAGCCAAGATCCGTCAGGGGGATACGAGCAGTACTTC	CASSQDPSGGYEQYF
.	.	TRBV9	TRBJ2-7	TGTGCCAGCGGGACACAACCCTACGAGCAGTACTTC	CASGTQPYEQYF
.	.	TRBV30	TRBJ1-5	TGTGCCTGGAGTCCAGGGCAGCCCGATCAGCCCCAGCATTTT	CAWSPGQPDQPQHF
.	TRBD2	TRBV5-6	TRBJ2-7	TGTGCCAGCACCTCTAGCGGCACTACCTACGAGCAGTACTTC	CASTSSGTTYEQYF
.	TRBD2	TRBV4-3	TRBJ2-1	TGCGCCAGCAGCCAAGATCCGGGACTAGCCGGGTACAATGAGCAGTTCTTC	CASSQDPGLAGYNEQFF
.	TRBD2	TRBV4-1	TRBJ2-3	TGCGCCAGCAGCCAACGGACTAGCTGGAAGAGCACAGATACGCAGTATTTT	CASSQRTSWKSTDTQYF
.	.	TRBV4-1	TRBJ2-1	TGCGCCAGCAGCCAGGGACCCCCGGCGGGGGAGCAGTTCTTC	CASSQGPPAGEQFF
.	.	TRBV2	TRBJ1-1	TGTGCCAGCGTCATGAACACTGAAGCTTTCTTT	CASVMNTEAFF
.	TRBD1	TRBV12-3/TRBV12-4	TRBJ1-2	TGTGCCAGCGGGACAGGGGGCGCGAAGGGCTACACCTTC	CASGTGGAKGYTF
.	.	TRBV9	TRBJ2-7	TGTGCCAGCAGCGTAGCCCAGGGGGGCCCCTACGAGCAGTACTTC	CASSVAQGGPYEQYF
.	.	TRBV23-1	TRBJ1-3	TGCGCCAGCAGTCAATCGCGGGGCGACTCTGGAAACACCATATATTTT	CASSQSRGDSGNTIYF
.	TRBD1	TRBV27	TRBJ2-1	TGTGCCAGCAGGACCCCAGGGGGGCAGTTCTTC	CASRTPGGQFF